The 2 T cell receptor beta chains presented below share a single source sample, sequenced in a study of T cell repertoires in cytomegalovirus infection. TCRdb used MiXCR to reprocess the reads, holding one entry per CDR3 protein. The sample lists some 220,000 distinct CDR3 sequences, around 6.6% seen once, with around 6.5% in the top ten. Source material: PBMCs. These receptors were taken from a human donor in good health (CMV status not recorded). Some clones in this sample may be carry-over from other donors' samples.

This clonotype has ten or more counts. This sequence joins TRBV6-2 or TRBV6-3 and TRBJ2-1, with TRBD1 matching 10 bases. The CDR3 runs to 15 residues. V lost 5 bases, J lost 7 bases, and 8 bases stayed unmatched. Looked up from germline, CDR1 is MNHEY and CDR2 is SVGEGT. CDR3 DNA sequence: TGTGCCAGCAGTCGACAGGGGGCTCTAGGAAATGAGCAGTTCTTC. Translated, it gives CASSRQGALGNEQFF.

The CDR3 loop is CASSLQAGGPPYEQYF. The DNA of the CDR3 is TGTGCCAGCAGCTTGCAAGCGGGGGGCCCCCCCTACGAGCAGTACTTC. V and J are TRBV5-5 and TRBJ2-7, with 9 bases lining up with TRBD2. From germline, CDR1 is SGHKS and CDR2 YYEKEE (reference sequence). CDR3 length equals 16 residues. Trimming removed 1 base from V and 2 bases from J; junction bases left unmatched: 7.